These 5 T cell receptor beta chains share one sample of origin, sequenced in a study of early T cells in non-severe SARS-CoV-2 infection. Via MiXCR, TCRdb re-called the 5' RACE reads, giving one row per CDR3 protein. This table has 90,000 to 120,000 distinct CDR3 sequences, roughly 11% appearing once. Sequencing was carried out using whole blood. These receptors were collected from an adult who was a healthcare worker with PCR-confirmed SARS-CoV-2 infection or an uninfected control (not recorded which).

CDR3 region: CASSTGLAGVDTQYF. The CDR3 DNA sequence: TGTGCCAGCAGCACAGGACTAGCGGGAGTAGATACGCAGTATTTT. V is TRBV7-9 and J is TRBJ2-3; 13 bases align to TRBD2. Germline values: CDR1 SEHNR, CDR2 FQNEAQ (reference sequence). The CDR3 loop spans 15 amino acids. Losses at the gene ends were 5 bases for V and 5 bases for J; bases not matched to a gene: 4.

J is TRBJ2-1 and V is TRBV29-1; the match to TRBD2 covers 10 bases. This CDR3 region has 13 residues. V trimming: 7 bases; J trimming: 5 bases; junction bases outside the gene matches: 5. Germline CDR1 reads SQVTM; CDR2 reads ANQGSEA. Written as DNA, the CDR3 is TGCAGCGCTGGACTAGCGGACAACAATGAGCAGTTCTTC. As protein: CSAGLADNNEQFF.

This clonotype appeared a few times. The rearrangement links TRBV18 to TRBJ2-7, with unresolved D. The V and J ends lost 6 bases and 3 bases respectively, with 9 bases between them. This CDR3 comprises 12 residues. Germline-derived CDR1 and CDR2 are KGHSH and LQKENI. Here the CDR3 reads CASSKGDYEQYF. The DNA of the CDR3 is TGTGCCAGCTCCAAGGGCGACTACGAGCAGTACTTC.

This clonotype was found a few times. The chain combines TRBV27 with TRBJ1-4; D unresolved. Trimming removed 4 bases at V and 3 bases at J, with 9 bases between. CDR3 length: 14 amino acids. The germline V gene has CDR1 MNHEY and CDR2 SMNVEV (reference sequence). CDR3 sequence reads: CASSSSAANEKLFF. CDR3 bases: TGTGCCAGCAGTTCCAGCGCGGCTAATGAAAAACTGTTTTTT.

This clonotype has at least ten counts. The chain's CDR3 is CATSDLVYEQFF. CDR3 nucleotides: TGTGCCACCTCGGACCTCGTCTATGAGCAGTTCTTC. The rearrangement uses TRBV28 and TRBJ2-1; D is uncertain. This CDR3 region has 12 residues. The V and J ends lost 10 bases and 8 bases respectively, with 15 bases between them. Looked up from germline, CDR1 is MDHEN and CDR2 is SYDVKM.